This T cell receptor (beta chain) was profiled in a study of T-cell memory formation after mild COVID-19. Study findings and constraints: Shrinking CD4+ clones were chiefly CM and EM; CD8+ ones were chiefly EMRA.

One entry per CDR3 protein results from TCRdb running MiXCR on the 5' RACE reads. The sample includes approximately 570,000 distinct CDR3 sequences, over 15% of them seen just once. The V end was cut by 0 bases, the J end by 4 bases, with 7 bases between. Germline lookup yields CDR1 DFQATT and CDR2 SNEGSKA (reference sequence). The CDR3 is made up of 12 amino acids. There are many counts of this clonotype. Its cognate antigen is unknown. V usage is TRBV20-1 and J usage is TRBJ2-7; no clear D gene. Sequencing input: PBMCs or a T cell subset sorted from them (not recorded which). The sequence was obtained from an adult woman who had mild COVID-19 (a few samples of this study predate the infection). Cell type and time point are not known. The CDR3 region is CSARDPGYEQYF. Written as DNA, the CDR3 is TGCAGTGCTAGAGATCCCGGATACGAGCAGTACTTC.